The rows below give T cell receptor beta chains drawn from one sample of a study of radiation and T cells in renal cell carcinoma. The protocol was immunoSEQ multiplex PCR, while the TCRdb copy is restricted to in-frame clones and leaves out a portion. The table lists roughly 120,000 clones, approximately 82% of them singletons. This sample comprised blood, obtained from a patient whose treatment included radiotherapy and nephrectomy. These receptors were obtained from a woman in her fifties or sixties with renal cell carcinoma. Each CDR3 is given with its conserved first and last residue. Each record gives: J gene, clone size, D gene, V gene, CDR3 protein, CDR3 DNA. A D gene is named only where the DNA matches it firmly. Rows give clone size only sometimes, using once, few, many, or a class for an expanded clone.

j_gene: TRBJ2-7; abundance: .; d_gene: .; v_gene: TRBV6-5; CDR3aa: CASSYGVSYEQYF; CDR3nt: TGTGCCAGCAGTTACGGGGTTTCCTACGAGCAGTACTTC
j_gene: TRBJ2-4; abundance: .; d_gene: TRBD1; v_gene: TRBV5-1; CDR3aa: CASSLGDRQYF; CDR3nt: TGCGCCAGCAGCTTGGGGGACAGACAGTACTTC
j_gene: TRBJ1-5; abundance: .; d_gene: .; v_gene: TRBV28; CDR3aa: CASSPGWNQPQHF; CDR3nt: TGTGCCAGCAGTCCAGGGTGGAATCAGCCCCAGCATTTT
j_gene: TRBJ2-3; abundance: .; d_gene: .; v_gene: TRBV18; CDR3aa: CASSPGDTGTDTQYF; CDR3nt: TGTGCCAGCTCACCGGGGGACACCGGCACAGATACGCAGTATTTT
j_gene: TRBJ2-7; abundance: .; d_gene: .; v_gene: TRBV9; CDR3aa: CASSPTVVSYEQYF; CDR3nt: TGTGCCAGCAGCCCCACCGTGGTCTCCTACGAGCAGTACTTC
j_gene: TRBJ2-3; abundance: once; d_gene: TRBD2; v_gene: TRBV6-6; CDR3aa: CASSSTSGTDTQYF; CDR3nt: TGTGCCAGCAGTTCGACTAGCGGCACAGATACGCAGTATTTT
j_gene: TRBJ1-1; abundance: .; d_gene: TRBD1; v_gene: TRBV6-1; CDR3aa: CASSEARGTEAFF; CDR3nt: TGTGCCAGCAGTGAAGCCAGGGGGACTGAAGCTTTCTTT
j_gene: TRBJ2-5; abundance: once; d_gene: TRBD2; v_gene: TRBV4-1; CDR3aa: CASSRSQGLEETQYF; CDR3nt: TGCGCCAGCAGCCGTTCTCAAGGACTAGAAGAGACCCAGTACTTC
j_gene: TRBJ2-1; abundance: once; d_gene: TRBD2; v_gene: TRBV9; CDR3aa: CASSVDGRAVNEQFF; CDR3nt: TGTGCCAGCAGCGTAGACGGGAGGGCCGTTAATGAGCAGTTCTTC
j_gene: TRBJ2-7; abundance: .; d_gene: .; v_gene: TRBV28; CDR3aa: CASSSMAGISYEQYF; CDR3nt: TGTGCCAGCAGTTCCATGGCTGGGATCTCCTACGAGCAGTACTTC
j_gene: TRBJ2-3; abundance: .; d_gene: .; v_gene: TRBV19; CDR3aa: CASTPGSGSTDTQYF; CDR3nt: TGTGCCAGTACCCCGGGTAGCGGTAGCACAGATACGCAGTATTTT
j_gene: TRBJ2-2; abundance: .; d_gene: TRBD2; v_gene: TRBV14; CDR3aa: CASSQGPSGGADTGELFF; CDR3nt: TGTGCCAGCAGCCAAGGCCCTAGCGGGGGGGCGGACACCGGGGAGCTGTTTTTT
j_gene: TRBJ2-2; abundance: .; d_gene: .; v_gene: TRBV19; CDR3aa: CASSILGGPDTGELFF; CDR3nt: TGTGCCAGTAGTATCCTCGGAGGGCCCGACACCGGGGAGCTGTTTTTT
j_gene: TRBJ1-2; abundance: .; d_gene: .; v_gene: TRBV6-5; CDR3aa: CASSDSSPYGYTF; CDR3nt: TGTGCCAGCAGTGACTCGTCACCCTATGGCTACACCTTC
j_gene: TRBJ1-3; abundance: .; d_gene: .; v_gene: TRBV6-5; CDR3aa: CASSYGGSGNTIYF; CDR3nt: TGTGCCAGCAGTTACGGGGGATCGGGAAACACCATATATTTT
j_gene: TRBJ2-7; abundance: .; d_gene: .; v_gene: TRBV18; CDR3aa: CASSPDSYEQYF; CDR3nt: TGTGCCAGCTCACCAGACAGCTACGAGCAGTACTTC
j_gene: TRBJ2-7; abundance: once; d_gene: .; v_gene: TRBV19; CDR3aa: CASSATADISYEQYF; CDR3nt: TGTGCCAGTAGTGCAACAGCGGATATCTCCTACGAGCAGTACTTC
j_gene: TRBJ1-1; abundance: few; d_gene: .; v_gene: TRBV10-2; CDR3aa: CASKAPGTSNTEAFF; CDR3nt: TGCGCCAGCAAGGCCCCCGGGACTTCGAACACTGAAGCTTTCTTT
j_gene: TRBJ2-7; abundance: .; d_gene: TRBD1; v_gene: TRBV7-7; CDR3aa: CASSLSTQGGQQYF; CDR3nt: TGTGCTAGCAGCCTCAGTACACAGGGGGGACAGCAGTACTTC
j_gene: TRBJ2-7; abundance: .; d_gene: TRBD1; v_gene: TRBV13; CDR3aa: CASSYRTGSSYEQYF; CDR3nt: TGTGCCAGCAGCTATCGGACAGGGAGTTCCTACGAGCAGTACTTC
j_gene: TRBJ2-1; abundance: once; d_gene: .; v_gene: TRBV4-3; CDR3aa: CASSQDDLNNEQFF; CDR3nt: TGCGCCAGCAGCCAAGATGATCTTAACAATGAGCAGTTCTTC
j_gene: TRBJ2-3; abundance: .; d_gene: .; v_gene: TRBV7-3; CDR3aa: CASSLSPNRESTDTQYF; CDR3nt: TGTGCCAGCAGCTTATCCCCCAACAGGGAGAGCACAGATACGCAGTATTTT
j_gene: TRBJ2-6; abundance: few; d_gene: TRBD1; v_gene: TRBV6-4; CDR3aa: CASSGQGWANVLTF; CDR3nt: TGTGCCAGCAGCGGACAGGGTTGGGCCAACGTCCTGACTTTC
j_gene: TRBJ2-3; abundance: .; d_gene: .; v_gene: TRBV6-1; CDR3aa: CASSDAGLVTDTQYF; CDR3nt: TGTGCCAGCAGTGACGCCGGCCTCGTCACAGATACGCAGTATTTT
j_gene: TRBJ2-7; abundance: .; d_gene: TRBD2; v_gene: TRBV7-9; CDR3aa: CASSPGGTGTSNYEQYF; CDR3nt: TGTGCCAGCAGCCCCGGGGGAACCGGGACTAGCAACTACGAGCAGTACTTC
j_gene: TRBJ2-3; abundance: once; d_gene: .; v_gene: TRBV5-6; CDR3aa: CASSLPRQVATDTQYF; CDR3nt: TGTGCCAGCAGCTTACCCAGACAGGTGGCCACAGATACGCAGTATTTT
j_gene: TRBJ2-7; abundance: once; d_gene: .; v_gene: TRBV5-5; CDR3aa: CASSLSAQGGSYEQYF; CDR3nt: TGTGCCAGCAGCTTGAGCGCCCAGGGTGGTTCCTACGAGCAGTACTTC
j_gene: TRBJ1-1; abundance: .; d_gene: TRBD1; v_gene: TRBV19; CDR3aa: CASSVRRDRGRAEAFF; CDR3nt: TGTGCCAGTAGTGTGCGAAGGGACAGGGGTAGAGCTGAAGCTTTCTTT
j_gene: TRBJ1-5; abundance: .; d_gene: .; v_gene: TRBV13; CDR3aa: CASSGGYHSNQPQHF; CDR3nt: TGTGCCAGCAGCGGGGGTTACCACAGCAATCAGCCCCAGCATTTT
j_gene: TRBJ2-5; abundance: few; d_gene: TRBD2; v_gene: TRBV2; CDR3aa: CARAKREGGEETQYF; CDR3nt: TGTGCCAGAGCGAAGCGGGAGGGCGGGGAAGAGACCCAGTACTTC
j_gene: TRBJ2-3; abundance: .; d_gene: .; v_gene: TRBV9; CDR3aa: CASSSSTADTQYF; CDR3nt: TGTGCCAGCAGCAGCTCGACCGCAGATACGCAGTATTTT